This TCR beta chain originates from a study of response to subunit inactivated influenza vaccine. TCRdb reprocessed the RT-PCR reads with MiXCR, giving one entry per CDR3 protein. This table has around 580,000 distinct CDR3 sequences, less than 15% appearing once. The CDR3 spans 13 residues. Germline values: CDR1 MDHEN, CDR2 SYDVKM. Trimming took 8 bases from V and 0 from J, leaving 9 bases between them. The sample consisted of PBMCs from blood, taken less than 13 days after vaccination. The TCR comes from a man in his fifties who received an inactivated influenza vaccine. The chain couples TRBV28 to TRBJ2-3, with D unclear. CDR3 sequence reads: CASLSSSTDTQYF. CDR3 nucleotide sequence: TGTGCCAGCCTTAGCAGTAGCACAGATACGCAGTATTTT.